This TCR beta chain was sequenced for a study of CD8 T cells in ankylosing spondylitis. Points from the study as a whole: Certain motif variants had earlier appeared in reactive arthritis synovial fluid and blood. Several highly homologous variants made up a TCR beta motif, and this motif appeared characteristic of ankylosing spondylitis blood.

With molecular barcodes, quantitative 5'-RACE was used to make the TCR beta libraries. Each CDR3 protein is one row after TCRdb ran MiXCR on the 5' RACE reads. This table holds 300,000 to 400,000 distinct CDR3 sequences, roughly 15% found once. The germline CDR1 and CDR2 sequences are SGHAT and FQNNGV. The CDR3 sequence is 16 residues long. V lost 7 bases, J lost 0 bases, and 8 bases stayed unmatched. In regard to this clonotype: The target antigen is unknown.

The material sequenced was blood, either unsorted or a sorted T cell fraction (not recorded which). This chain joins TRBV11-2 and TRBJ2-1; 8 bases fit TRBD2. This clonotype originated in a male donor with ankylosing spondylitis or in good health (not recorded which). The CDR3 DNA follows: TGTGCCAGCACCTTCCCGGGGGGGGCCTCCTACAATGAGCAGTTCTTC. Translating gives CASTFPGGASYNEQFF.